The T cell receptor (beta chain) described here comes from a study of T cell changes during pregnancy in multiple sclerosis. V was pared by 4 bases and J by 2 bases, with 15 bases between. CDR1 is MNHNS, CDR2 SASEGT, per germline. The length of the CDR3 is 15 residues. Produced via immunoSEQ multiplex PCR; TCRdb's table is partial and in-frame only. Found here are more than 75,000 clones, 94% of them singletons; the top ten hold 2.5%. The sequencing used peripheral blood, collected in the third trimester of pregnancy. The TCR was taken from a female donor with multiple sclerosis, enrolled in a pregnancy study. The V call is TRBV6-1, the J call TRBJ2-7; tentative D call: TRBD1 (6 bases). The CDR3: CASSALPGHTYEQYF. The CDR3 nucleotides read TGTGCCAGCAGTGCCCTACCGGGACATACCTACGAGCAGTACTTC.